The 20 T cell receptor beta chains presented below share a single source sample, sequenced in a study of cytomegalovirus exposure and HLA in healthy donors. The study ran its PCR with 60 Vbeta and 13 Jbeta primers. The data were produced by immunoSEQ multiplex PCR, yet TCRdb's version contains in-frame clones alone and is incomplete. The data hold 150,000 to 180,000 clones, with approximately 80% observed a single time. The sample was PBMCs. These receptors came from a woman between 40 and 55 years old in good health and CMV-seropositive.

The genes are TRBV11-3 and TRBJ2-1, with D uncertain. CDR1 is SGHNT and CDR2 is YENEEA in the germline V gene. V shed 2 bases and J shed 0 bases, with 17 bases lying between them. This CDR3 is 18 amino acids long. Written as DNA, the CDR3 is TGTGCCAGCAGCTTACACAGTTCTACGAAGAGCTCCTACAATGAGCAGTTCTTC. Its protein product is CASSLHSSTKSSYNEQFF.

CDR3 nucleotide sequence: TGTGCCAGCACAATCGCCGGGACAGGGTACAATGAGCAGTTCTTC. It translates to CASTIAGTGYNEQFF. The chain is built from TRBV25-1 and TRBJ2-1; 9 nucleotides line up with TRBD1. Germline V gives CDR1 MGHDK, CDR2 SYGVNS. J lost 4 bases, V lost 7 bases, and 8 bases had no gene match. The CDR3 covers 15 residues.

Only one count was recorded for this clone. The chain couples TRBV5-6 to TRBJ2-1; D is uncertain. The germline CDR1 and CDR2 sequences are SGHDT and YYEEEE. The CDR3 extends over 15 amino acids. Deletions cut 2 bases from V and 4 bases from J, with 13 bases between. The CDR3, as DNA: TGTGCCAGCAGCTTAAGCTTGAGCCTATACAATGAGCAGTTCTTC. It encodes CASSLSLSLYNEQFF.

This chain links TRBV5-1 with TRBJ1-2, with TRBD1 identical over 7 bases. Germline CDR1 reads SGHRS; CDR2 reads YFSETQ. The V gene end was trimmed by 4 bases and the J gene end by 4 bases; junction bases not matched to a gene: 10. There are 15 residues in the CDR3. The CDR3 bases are TGCGCCAGCAGCCATCCGGACAGGTCGGCCTATGGCTACACCTTC. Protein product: CASSHPDRSAYGYTF.

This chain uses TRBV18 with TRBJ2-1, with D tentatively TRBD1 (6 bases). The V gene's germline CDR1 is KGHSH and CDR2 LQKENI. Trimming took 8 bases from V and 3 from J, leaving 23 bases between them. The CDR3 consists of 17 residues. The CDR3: CASQTPGGHILYNEQFF. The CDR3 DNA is TGTGCCAGCCAGACCCCTGGGGGACACATTCTCTACAATGAGCAGTTCTTC.

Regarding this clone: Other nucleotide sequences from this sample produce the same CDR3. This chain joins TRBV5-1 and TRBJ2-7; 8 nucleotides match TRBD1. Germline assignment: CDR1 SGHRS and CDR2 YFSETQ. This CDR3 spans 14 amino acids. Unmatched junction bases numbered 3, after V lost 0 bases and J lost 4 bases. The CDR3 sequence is CASSLVRGQYEQYF. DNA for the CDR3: TGCGCCAGCAGCTTGGTCAGGGGGCAATACGAGCAGTACTTC.

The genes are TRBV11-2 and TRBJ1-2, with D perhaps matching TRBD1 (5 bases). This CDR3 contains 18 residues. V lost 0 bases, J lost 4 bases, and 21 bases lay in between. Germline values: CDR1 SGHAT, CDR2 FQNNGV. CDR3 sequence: CASSLDSRGLSGLYGYTF. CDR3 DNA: TGTGCCAGCAGCTTAGATTCTAGGGGTCTGAGTGGGCTCTATGGCTACACCTTC.

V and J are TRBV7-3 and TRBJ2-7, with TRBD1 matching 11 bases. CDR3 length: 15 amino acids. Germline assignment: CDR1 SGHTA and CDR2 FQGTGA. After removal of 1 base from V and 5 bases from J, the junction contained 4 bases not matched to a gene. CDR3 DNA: TGTGCCAGCAGCTTAATGGGGACAGGGGGTCACGAGCAGTACTTC. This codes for CASSLMGTGGHEQYF.

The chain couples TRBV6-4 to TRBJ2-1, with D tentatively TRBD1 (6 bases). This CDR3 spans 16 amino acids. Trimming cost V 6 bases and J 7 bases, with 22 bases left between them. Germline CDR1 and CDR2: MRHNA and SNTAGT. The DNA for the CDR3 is TGTGCCAGCAGCCAAGAGAGCGGTCAGAGGGGGAATGAGCAGTTCTTC. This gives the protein CASSQESGQRGNEQFF.

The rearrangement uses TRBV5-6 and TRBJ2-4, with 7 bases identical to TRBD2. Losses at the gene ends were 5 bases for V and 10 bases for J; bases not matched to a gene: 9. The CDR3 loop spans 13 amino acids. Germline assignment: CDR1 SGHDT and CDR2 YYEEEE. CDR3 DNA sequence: TGTGCCAGCAGGCCGGGACTACTTGAGATTCAGTACTTC. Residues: CASRPGLLEIQYF.

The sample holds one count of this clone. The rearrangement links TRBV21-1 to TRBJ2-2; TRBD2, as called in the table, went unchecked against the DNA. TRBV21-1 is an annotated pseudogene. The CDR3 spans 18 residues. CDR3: CASSPERSLAENTGELFF. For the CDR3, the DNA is TGTGCCAGCAGTCCCGAGAGGTCGCTAGCGGAGAACACCGGGGAGCTGTTTTTT.

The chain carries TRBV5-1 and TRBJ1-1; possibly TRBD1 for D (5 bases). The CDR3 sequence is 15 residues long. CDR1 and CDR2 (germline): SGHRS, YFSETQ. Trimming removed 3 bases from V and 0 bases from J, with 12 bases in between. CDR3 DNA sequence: TGCGCCAGCAGCTCGGCGCAGGGCCTGAACACTGAAGCTTTCTTT. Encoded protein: CASSSAQGLNTEAFF.

The CDR3 loop is CASSLGHYSYEQYF. DNA of the CDR3: TGTGCCAGCAGCCTTGGACACTACTCCTACGAGCAGTACTTC. The J gene is TRBJ2-7, the V gene TRBV7-6; a weak D match, TRBD1 (5 bases). CDR3 length: 14 amino acids. CDR1 is SGHVS, CDR2 FNYEAQ, per germline. Trimming left V 5 bases short and J 0 bases short, with 11 bases between.

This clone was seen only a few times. CDR3 residues: CASSIPPRGGYTF. CDR3 nucleotides: TGTGCCAGTAGTATACCCCCCAGAGGCGGCTACACCTTC. The chain carries TRBV19 and TRBJ1-2; D gene ambiguous. Germline CDR1 reads LNHDA; CDR2 reads SQIVND (reference sequence). The V end lost 2 bases, the J end lost 8 bases, and 12 bases lay between the germline ends. The CDR3 spans 13 residues.

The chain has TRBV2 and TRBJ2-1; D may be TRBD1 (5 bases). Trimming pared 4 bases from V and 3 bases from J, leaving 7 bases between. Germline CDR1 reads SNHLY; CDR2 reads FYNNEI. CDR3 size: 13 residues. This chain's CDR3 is CASSGGFYNEQFF. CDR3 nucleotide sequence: TGTGCCAGCAGTGGGGGCTTCTACAATGAGCAGTTCTTC.

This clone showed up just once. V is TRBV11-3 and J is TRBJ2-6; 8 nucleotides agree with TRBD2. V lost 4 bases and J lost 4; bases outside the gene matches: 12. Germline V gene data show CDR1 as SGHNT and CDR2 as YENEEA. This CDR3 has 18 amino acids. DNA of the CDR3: TGTGCCAGCAGCTCCCGTCCTCTTAGCGGGACCGGGGCCAACGTCCTGACTTTC. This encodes CASSSRPLSGTGANVLTF.

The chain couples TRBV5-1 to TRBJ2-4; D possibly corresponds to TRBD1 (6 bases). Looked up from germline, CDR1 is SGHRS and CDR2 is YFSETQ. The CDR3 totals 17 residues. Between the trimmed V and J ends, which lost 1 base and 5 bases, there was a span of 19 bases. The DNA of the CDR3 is TGCGCCAGCAGCTTGCGGCCGGGCTTAGGACAGCAAAACATTCAGTACTTC. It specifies CASSLRPGLGQQNIQYF.

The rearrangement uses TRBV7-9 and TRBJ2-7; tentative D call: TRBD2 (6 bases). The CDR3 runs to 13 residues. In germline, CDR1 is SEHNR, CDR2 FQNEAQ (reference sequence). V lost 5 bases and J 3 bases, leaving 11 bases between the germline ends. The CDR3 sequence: CASSRTEGYEQYF. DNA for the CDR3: TGTGCCAGCAGCCGGACGGAGGGCTACGAGCAGTACTTC.

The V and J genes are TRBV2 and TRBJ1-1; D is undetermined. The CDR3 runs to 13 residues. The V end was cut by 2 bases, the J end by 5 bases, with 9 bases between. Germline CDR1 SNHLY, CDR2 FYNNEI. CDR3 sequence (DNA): TGTGCCAGCAGTGAATTCGGGTCGACTGAAGCTTTCTTT. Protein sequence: CASSEFGSTEAFF.

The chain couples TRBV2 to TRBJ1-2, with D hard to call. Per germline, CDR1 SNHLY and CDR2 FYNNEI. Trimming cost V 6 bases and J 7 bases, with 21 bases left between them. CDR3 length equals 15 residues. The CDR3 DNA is TGTGCCAGCAGGCAACTCTTGGTAGGCGGTCGTGGCTACACCTTC. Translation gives CASRQLLVGGRGYTF.